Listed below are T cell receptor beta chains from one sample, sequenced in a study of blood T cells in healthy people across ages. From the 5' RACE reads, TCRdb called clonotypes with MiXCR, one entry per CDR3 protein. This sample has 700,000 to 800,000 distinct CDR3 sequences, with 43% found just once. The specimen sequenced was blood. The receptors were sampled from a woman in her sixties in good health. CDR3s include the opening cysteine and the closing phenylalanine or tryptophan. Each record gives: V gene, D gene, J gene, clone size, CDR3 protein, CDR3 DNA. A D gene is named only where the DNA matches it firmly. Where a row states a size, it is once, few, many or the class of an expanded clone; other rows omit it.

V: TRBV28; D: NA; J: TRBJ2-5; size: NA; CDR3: CASSQFPQQETQYF; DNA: TGTGCCAGCAGTCAGTTCCCACAGCAAGAGACCCAGTACTTC
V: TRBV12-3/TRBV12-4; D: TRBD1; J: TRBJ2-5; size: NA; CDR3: CASRKGQEAKGETQYF; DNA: TGTGCCAGCAGAAAAGGACAGGAGGCGAAAGGGGAGACCCAGTACTTC
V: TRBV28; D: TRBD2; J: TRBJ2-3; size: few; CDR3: CASSGTSGRMDTQYF; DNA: TGTGCCAGCAGTGGGACTAGCGGGAGGATGGATACGCAGTATTTT
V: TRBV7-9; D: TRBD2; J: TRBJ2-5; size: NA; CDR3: CASSSPGGIQEAQYF; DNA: TGTGCCAGCAGCTCCCCGGGGGGTATCCAAGAGGCCCAGTACTTC
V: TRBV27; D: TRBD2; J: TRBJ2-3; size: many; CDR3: CASSLMGGAVTDTQYF; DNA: TGTGCCAGCAGTTTAATGGGAGGGGCGGTCACAGATACGCAGTATTTT
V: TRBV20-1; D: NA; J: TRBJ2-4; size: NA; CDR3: CSAREGGAKNIQYF; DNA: TGCAGTGCTAGAGAAGGGGGGGCGAAAAACATTCAGTACTTC
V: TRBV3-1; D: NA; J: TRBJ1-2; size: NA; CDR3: CASSQGRGHLFYGYTF; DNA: TGTGCCAGCAGCCAAGGCAGGGGACATCTGTTCTATGGCTACACCTTC
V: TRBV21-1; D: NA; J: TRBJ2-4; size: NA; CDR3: CASSNDEGLIAKNIQYF; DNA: TGTGCCAGCAGCAATGACGAGGGACTTATAGCCAAAAACATTCAGTACTTC
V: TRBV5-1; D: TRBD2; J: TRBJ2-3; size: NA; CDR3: CASREVLAGYGDTQYF; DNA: TGCGCCAGCAGGGAGGTACTAGCGGGGTATGGAGATACGCAGTATTTT
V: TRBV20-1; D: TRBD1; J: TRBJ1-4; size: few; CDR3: CSAKPGTGREKLFF; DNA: TGCAGTGCTAAACCCGGGACAGGGAGGGAAAAACTGTTTTTT
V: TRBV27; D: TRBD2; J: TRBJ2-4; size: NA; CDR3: CASSLAGVAKNIQYF; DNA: TGTGCCAGCAGTTTAGCGGGGGTAGCCAAAAACATTCAGTACTTC
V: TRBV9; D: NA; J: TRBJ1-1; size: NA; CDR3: CASSATDMNTEAFF; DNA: TGTGCCAGCAGCGCCACAGATATGAACACTGAAGCTTTCTTT
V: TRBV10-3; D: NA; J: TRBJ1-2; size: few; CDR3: CAISVQTIQGYTF; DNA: TGTGCCATCAGCGTCCAAACCATCCAGGGCTACACCTTC
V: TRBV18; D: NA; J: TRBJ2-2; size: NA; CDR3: CASSPTLTGASGELFF; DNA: TGTGCCAGCTCACCGACGTTGACGGGGGCGTCCGGGGAGCTGTTTTTT